One and the same sample provided the 5 T cell receptor beta chains below, sequenced in a study of regulatory T cells in long-lasting Graves disease. Time point meaning: newly diagnosed GD, antithyroid drugs for less than 3 months. Preparation of the TCR library used RNA extracted from PBMCs. Sequencing libraries for TCR beta were prepared with iRepertoire HTBI primers and Arm-PCR of CDR3 regions. In TCRdb, the multiplex PCR reads were re-called with MiXCR into one record per CDR3 protein. This table holds 200,000 to 250,000 distinct CDR3 sequences, around a fifth found once. The same specimen was also included in a second study, on T cells in Graves' hyperthyroidism and ophthalmopathy.

Specimen: peripheral blood mononuclear cells (PBMCs), collected at new diagnosis, from a patient treated with antithyroid drugs. The source is a woman aged 25 to 45 with Graves disease.

This clonotype was counted at least ten times. The rearrangement joins TRBV24-1 to TRBJ2-7, with TRBD1 as a possible D gene (5 bases). Trimming left V 4 bases short and J 3 bases short, with 6 bases between. The CDR3 runs 12 residues. Per germline, CDR1 KGHDR and CDR2 SFDVKD. This chain's CDR3 is CATSEGDYEQYF. CDR3 nucleotides: TGTGCCACCAGTGAAGGGGACTACGAGCAGTACTTC.

This chain links TRBV6-5 with TRBJ1-2, with 10 bases aligning to TRBD1. This CDR3 spans 16 amino acids. CDR1 MNHEY and CDR2 SVGAGI come from the germline V gene. Trimming took 0 bases from V and 7 from J; bases not matched to a gene: 8. The CDR3 sequence: CASSYSMSGTGVGYTF. The CDR3 nucleotides are TGTGCCAGCAGTTACTCGATGTCCGGGACAGGGGTTGGCTACACCTTC.

This clonotype rates as medium-sized. V gene TRBV12-5 combines with J gene TRBJ1-1; D is uncertain. This CDR3 is 13 amino acids long. CDR1 and CDR2 (germline): LGHNT, FRNRAP. V was trimmed by 0 bases and J by 11 bases, leaving 13 bases between them. CDR3 nucleotides: TGTGCTAGTGGTTTGGTCCATCACTCGCGGGCTTTCTTT. It specifies CASGLVHHSRAFF.

This clonotype was detected many times. The chain recombines TRBV11-2 with TRBJ1-1; D gene ambiguous. The germline V gene has CDR1 SGHAT and CDR2 FQNNGV. The CDR3 extends over 13 amino acids. The V and J ends lost 1 base and 7 bases respectively, with 10 bases between them. CDR3 coding DNA: TGTGCCAGCAGCTTAGGTCCAGGCAGTGAAGCTTTCTTT. Translation: CASSLGPGSEAFF.

There are many counts of this clonotype. The J gene is TRBJ1-2, the V gene TRBV29-1; D is undetermined. The CDR3 is 14 amino acids. CDR1 SQVTM and CDR2 ANQGSEA come from the germline V gene. The V end lost 6 bases, the J end lost 0 bases, and 14 bases lay between the germline ends. The CDR3 DNA reads TGCAGCGTCGGAGGGCAGCCGTCTAACTATGGCTACACCTTC. It codes for CSVGGQPSNYGYTF.